This T cell receptor beta chain came from a study of shared clonotypes between healthy human individuals. Naive CD8 cells, CD45RO-negative and positively selected for CCR7, excluded terminally differentiated effector memory CD45RA+ cells. This clone showed up just once. Sequencing was performed with immunoSEQ multiplex PCR; in TCRdb, only in-frame clones are kept and a portion is missing. The data contain around 2,100,000 clones, just under 95% of them seen just once; the ten biggest clones take up approximately 1.2%. V lost 1 base, J lost 0 bases, and 13 bases lay in between. The CDR3 extends over 17 amino acids. The germline V gene has CDR1 LGHNA and CDR2 YSLEER.

Sequenced: naive CD8+ T cells sorted from blood. This receptor was identified in a man younger than 35 in good health. The rearrangement uses TRBV4-3 and TRBJ2-1, with D unclear. The CDR3 is CASSQVPGPSSYNEQFF. Written as DNA, the CDR3 is TGCGCCAGCAGCCAAGTCCCCGGGCCTAGCTCCTACAATGAGCAGTTCTTC.